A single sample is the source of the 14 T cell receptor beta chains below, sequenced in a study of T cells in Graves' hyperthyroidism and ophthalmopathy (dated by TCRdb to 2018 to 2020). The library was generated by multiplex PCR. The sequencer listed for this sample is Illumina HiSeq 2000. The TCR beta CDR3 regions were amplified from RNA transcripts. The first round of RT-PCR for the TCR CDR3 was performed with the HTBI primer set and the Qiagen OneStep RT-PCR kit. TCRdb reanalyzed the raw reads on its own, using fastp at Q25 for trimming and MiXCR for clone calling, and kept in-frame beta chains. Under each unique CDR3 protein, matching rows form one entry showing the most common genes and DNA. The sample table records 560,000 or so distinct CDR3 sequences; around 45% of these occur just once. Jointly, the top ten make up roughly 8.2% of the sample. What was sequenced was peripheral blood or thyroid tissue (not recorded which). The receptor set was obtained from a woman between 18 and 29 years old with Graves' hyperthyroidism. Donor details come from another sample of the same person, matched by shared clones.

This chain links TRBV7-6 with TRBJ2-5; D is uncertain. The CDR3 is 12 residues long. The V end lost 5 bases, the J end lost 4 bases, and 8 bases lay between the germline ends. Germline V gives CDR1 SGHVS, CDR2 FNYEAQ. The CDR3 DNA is TGTGCCAGCAGCCATGGGATAGAGACCCAGTACTTC. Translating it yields CASSHGIETQYF.

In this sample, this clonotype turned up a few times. CDR3 region: CASSLLASRGGETQYF. The DNA for the CDR3 is TGTGCCAGCAGCTTACTGGCGTCCCGAGGGGGAGAGACCCAGTACTTC. The chain is built from TRBV7-8 and TRBJ2-5, with TRBD1 as a possible D gene (6 bases). The germline V and J ends were trimmed by 2 bases and 4 bases, with 17 bases remaining between them. The CDR3 has 16 amino acids. CDR1 SGHVS and CDR2 FQNEAQ come from the germline V gene.

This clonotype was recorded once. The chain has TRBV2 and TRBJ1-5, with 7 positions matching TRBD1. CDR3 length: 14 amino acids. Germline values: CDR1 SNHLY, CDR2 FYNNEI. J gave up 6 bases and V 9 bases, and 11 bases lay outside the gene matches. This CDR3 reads CARAGTATGQPQHF. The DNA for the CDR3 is TGTGCCAGGGCCGGGACAGCGACAGGTCAGCCCCAGCATTTT.

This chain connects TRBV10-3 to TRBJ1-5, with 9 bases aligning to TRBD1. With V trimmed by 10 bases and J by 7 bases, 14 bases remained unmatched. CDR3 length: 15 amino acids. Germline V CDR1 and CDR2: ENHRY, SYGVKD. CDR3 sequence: CASRHRGRGDQPQHF. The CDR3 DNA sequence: TGTGCCAGCAGACACAGGGGGCGCGGGGACCAGCCCCAGCATTTT.

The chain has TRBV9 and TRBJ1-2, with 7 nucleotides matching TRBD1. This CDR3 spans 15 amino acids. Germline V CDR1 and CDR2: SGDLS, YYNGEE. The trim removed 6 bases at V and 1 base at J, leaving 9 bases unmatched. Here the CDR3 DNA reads TGTGCCAGCAACACTCCGGGACAGAATAACTATGGCTACACCTTC. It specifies CASNTPGQNNYGYTF.

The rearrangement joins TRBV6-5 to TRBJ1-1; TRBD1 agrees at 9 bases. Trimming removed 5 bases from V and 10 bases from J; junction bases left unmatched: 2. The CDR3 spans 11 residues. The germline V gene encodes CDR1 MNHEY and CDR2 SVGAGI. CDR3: CASSRGQGAFF. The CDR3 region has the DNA TGTGCCAGCAGTCGGGGACAGGGAGCTTTCTTT.

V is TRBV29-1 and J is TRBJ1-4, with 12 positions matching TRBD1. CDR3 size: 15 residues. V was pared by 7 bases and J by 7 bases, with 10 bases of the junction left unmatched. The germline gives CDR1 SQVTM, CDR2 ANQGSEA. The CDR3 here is CSAAGTGGKTEKLFF. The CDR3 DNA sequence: TGCAGCGCAGCCGGGACAGGGGGCAAGACTGAAAAACTGTTTTTT.

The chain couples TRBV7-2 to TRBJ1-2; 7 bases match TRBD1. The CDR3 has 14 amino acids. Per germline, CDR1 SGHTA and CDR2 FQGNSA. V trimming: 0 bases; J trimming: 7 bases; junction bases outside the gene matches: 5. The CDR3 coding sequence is TGTGCCAGCAGCTTAGCGTCCGGGACAGTTGGCTACACCTTC. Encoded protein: CASSLASGTVGYTF.

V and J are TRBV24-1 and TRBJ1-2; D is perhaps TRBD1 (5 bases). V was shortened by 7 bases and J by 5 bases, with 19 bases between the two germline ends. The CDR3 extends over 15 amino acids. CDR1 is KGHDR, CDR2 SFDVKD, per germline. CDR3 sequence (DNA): TGTGCCACCAGAGACAGCACCCTAACCGGGTATGGCTACACCTTC. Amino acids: CATRDSTLTGYGYTF.

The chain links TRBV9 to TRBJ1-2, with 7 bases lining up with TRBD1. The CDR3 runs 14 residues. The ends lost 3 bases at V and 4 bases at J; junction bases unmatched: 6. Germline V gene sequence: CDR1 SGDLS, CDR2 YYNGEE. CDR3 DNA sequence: TGTGCCAGCAGCGCCCAGGGGGACGGCTATGGCTACACCTTC. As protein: CASSAQGDGYGYTF.

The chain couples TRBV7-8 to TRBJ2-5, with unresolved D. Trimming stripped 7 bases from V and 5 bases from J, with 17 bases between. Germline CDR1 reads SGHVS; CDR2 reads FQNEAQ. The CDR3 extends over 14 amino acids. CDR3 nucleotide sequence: TGTGCCAGCACCGAAACCGGCTCCGGGGAGACCCAGTACTTC. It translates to CASTETGSGETQYF.

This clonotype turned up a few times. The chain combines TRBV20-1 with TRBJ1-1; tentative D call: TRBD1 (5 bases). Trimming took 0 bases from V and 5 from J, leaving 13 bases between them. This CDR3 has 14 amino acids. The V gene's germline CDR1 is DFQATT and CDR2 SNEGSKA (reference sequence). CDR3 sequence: CSARDWWGGTEAFF. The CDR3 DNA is TGCAGTGCTAGAGATTGGTGGGGCGGGACTGAAGCTTTCTTT.

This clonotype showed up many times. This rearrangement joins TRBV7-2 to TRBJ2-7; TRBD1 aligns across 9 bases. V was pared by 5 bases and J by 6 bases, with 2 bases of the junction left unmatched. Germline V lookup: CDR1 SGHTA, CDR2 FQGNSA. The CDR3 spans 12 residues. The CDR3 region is CASSGQGSEQYF. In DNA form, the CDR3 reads TGTGCCAGCAGCGGACAGGGGAGCGAGCAGTACTTC. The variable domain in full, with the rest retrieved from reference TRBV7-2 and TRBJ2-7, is GAGVSQSPSNKVTEKGKDVELRCDPISGHTALYWYRQSLGQGLEFLIYFQGNSAPDKSGLPSDRFSAERTGGSVSTLTIQRTQQEDSAVYLCASSGQGSEQYFGPGTRLTVT.

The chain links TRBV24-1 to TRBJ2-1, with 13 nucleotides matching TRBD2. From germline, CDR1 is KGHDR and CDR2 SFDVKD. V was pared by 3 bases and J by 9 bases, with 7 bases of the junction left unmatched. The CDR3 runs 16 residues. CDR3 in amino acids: CATSDGLAGAHAEQFF. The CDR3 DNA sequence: TGTGCCACCAGTGATGGACTAGCGGGGGCCCACGCTGAGCAGTTCTTC.